These 31 T cell receptor beta chains were sequenced from one sample in a study of cytomegalovirus exposure and HLA in healthy donors. Sequencing used immunoSEQ multiplex PCR; TCRdb keeps in-frame clones, though not all of them. Of tens of thousands of clones detected, 85% to 90% appear once; the ten largest clones hold over 12%. Sequencing was performed on PBMCs. These receptor sequences come from a young woman in good health and CMV-seronegative.

The chain has TRBV4-3 and TRBJ2-1; D is perhaps TRBD2 (6 bases). Per the germline V gene, CDR1 is LGHNA and CDR2 is YSLEER. The CDR3 spans 14 residues. V was pared by 1 base and J by 9 bases, with 13 bases between. The CDR3 loop is CASSQVRLDGEQFF. The CDR3 DNA is TGCGCCAGCAGCCAAGTCCGACTAGACGGTGAGCAGTTCTTC.

This chain connects TRBV18 to TRBJ2-4; D is possibly TRBD2 (6 bases). The CDR3 length is 15 residues. Germline CDR1 is KGHSH and CDR2 is LQKENI. Trimming left V 6 bases short and J 1 base short, with 13 bases between. The CDR3 loop reads CASSGVGGAKNIQYF. The CDR3, as DNA: TGTGCCAGCTCGGGGGTCGGGGGTGCCAAAAACATTCAGTACTTC.

V gene TRBV6-5 combines with J gene TRBJ1-5; possible D gene TRBD1, 5 bases. Between the trimmed V and J ends, which lost 7 bases and 0 bases, there was a span of 13 bases. The CDR3 sequence is 15 residues long. The germline gives CDR1 MNHEY, CDR2 SVGAGI. The CDR3 DNA is TGTGCCAGCACTATAAGGGGCATTAGCAATCAGCCCCAGCATTTT. It codes for CASTIRGISNQPQHF.

The gene calls are TRBV2 and TRBJ1-1, with D tentatively TRBD1 (6 bases). This CDR3 is built from 13 residues. The V end was cut by 7 bases, the J end by 3 bases, with 12 bases between. Per germline, CDR1 SNHLY and CDR2 FYNNEI. Here the CDR3 reads CASIGGGHTEAFF. As DNA, the CDR3 is TGTGCCAGCATCGGCGGGGGCCACACTGAAGCTTTCTTT.

The chain couples TRBV30 to TRBJ2-1, with TRBD2 matching 11 bases. Germline CDR1 is GTSNPN and CDR2 is SVGIG (reference sequence). The length of the CDR3 is 12 residues. Trimming took 2 bases from V and 14 from J; bases not matched to a gene: 5. The DNA for the CDR3 is TGTGCCTGGAGTCTACTAGCGGGGGAGGAGTTCTTC. Translated: CAWSLLAGEEFF.

The chain combines TRBV30 with TRBJ2-5, with 8 nucleotides matching TRBD2. Germline V CDR1 and CDR2: GTSNPN, SVGIG (reference sequence). With V trimmed by 4 bases and J by 0 bases, 10 bases remained unmatched. This CDR3 is built from 16 residues. CDR3 in DNA: TGTGCCTGGATCATCCGGGGTAGCGGGGACCAAGAGACCCAGTACTTC. Translation: CAWIIRGSGDQETQYF.

The genes are TRBV6-5 and TRBJ2-1, with 7 bases fitting TRBD2. Germline V CDR1 and CDR2: MNHEY, SVGAGI. This CDR3 is 13 amino acids long. V trimming: 9 bases; J trimming: 3 bases; junction bases outside the gene matches: 5. CDR3 bases: TGTGCCAGTCAGAAGCGGGGCTACAATGAGCAGTTCTTC. It yields the protein CASQKRGYNEQFF.

The chain uses TRBV19 and TRBJ2-1, with 7 bases aligning to TRBD2. CDR3 length: 15 amino acids. J was trimmed by 8 bases and V by 6 bases; bases with no gene match: 13. Germline CDR1 LNHDA, CDR2 SQIVND (reference sequence). This chain's CDR3 is CASSAGTITGDEQFF. CDR3 bases: TGTGCCAGTAGCGCCGGGACTATCACTGGGGATGAGCAGTTCTTC. Full variable domain (rest looked up from reference TRBV19 and TRBJ2-1): DGGITQSPKYLFRKEGQNVTLSCEQNLNHDAMYWYRQDPGQGLRLIYYSQIVNDFQKGDIAEGYSVSREKKESFPLTVTSAQKNPTAFYLCASSAGTITGDEQFFGPGTRLTVL.

V is TRBV7-8 and J is TRBJ1-2; perhaps TRBD1 as D (6 bases). Trimming removed 1 base at V and 7 bases at J, with 19 bases between. Germline CDR1 is SGHVS and CDR2 is FQNEAQ. This CDR3 has 16 amino acids. CDR3 bases: TGTGCCAGCAGCTTAGGTCGCGGGGGCGAATTTGGTGGCTACACCTTC. Translating it yields CASSLGRGGEFGGYTF.

The rearrangement joins TRBV18 to TRBJ1-5; tentatively, D is TRBD1 (5 bases). The CDR3 is made up of 15 amino acids. With 0 bases removed from V and 6 bases from J, the gap between germline ends came to 12 bases. Germline V lookup: CDR1 KGHSH, CDR2 LQKENI. CDR3 loop: CASSPPMQGGQPQHF. As DNA, the CDR3 is TGTGCCAGCTCACCACCGATGCAGGGCGGTCAGCCCCAGCATTTT.

The chain combines TRBV7-9 with TRBJ2-5; D possibly corresponds to TRBD1 (5 bases). This CDR3 contains 16 residues. Trimming took off 1 base at V and 5 bases at J, with 17 bases between the two ends. CDR1 is SEHNR and CDR2 is FQNEAQ in the germline V gene (reference sequence). The CDR3 nucleotides are TGTGCCAGCAGCTTAGGAGTACTGGGGCCCGGGGAGACCCAGTACTTC. It yields the protein CASSLGVLGPGETQYF.

The V and J genes are TRBV5-1 and TRBJ2-1; 12 bases line up with TRBD2. Trimming at V came to 7 bases and at J to 4 bases, leaving 6 bases not matched to a gene. CDR3 length: 15 amino acids. The germline V gene encodes CDR1 SGHRS and CDR2 YFSETQ. CDR3 amino acids: CASRGGTSGYNEQFF. The CDR3 nucleotides read TGCGCCAGCCGGGGCGGGACTAGCGGGTACAATGAGCAGTTCTTC.

Only one count was recorded for this clone. The chain employs TRBV6-1 and TRBJ1-5; D possibly corresponds to TRBD1 (6 bases). CDR3 length: 15 amino acids. Germline V gene data show CDR1 as MNHNS and CDR2 as SASEGT. Trimming took 7 bases from V and 4 from J, leaving 17 bases between them. This CDR3 is CASTGTTRGNQPQHF. The CDR3 bases are TGTGCCAGCACCGGGACAACCCGAGGAAATCAGCCCCAGCATTTT.

V and J are TRBV27 and TRBJ2-5; TRBD2 matches 7 bases. Trimming removed 6 bases from V and 2 bases from J; junction bases left unmatched: 9. This CDR3 has 15 amino acids. Germline CDR1 MNHEY, CDR2 SMNVEV (reference sequence). This CDR3 is CASSRTRQRQETQYF. CDR3 DNA sequence: TGTGCCAGCAGCCGGACTAGACAGCGGCAAGAGACCCAGTACTTC.

The rearrangement links TRBV7-2 to TRBJ1-2; possibly TRBD1 for D (5 bases). The length of the CDR3 is 13 residues. Per the germline V gene, CDR1 is SGHTA and CDR2 is FQGNSA. Trimming left V 3 bases short and J 4 bases short, with 9 bases between. CDR3 DNA: TGTGCCAGCAGCTTCTCGGACACCTATGGCTACACCTTC. This gives the protein CASSFSDTYGYTF.

The rearrangement uses TRBV6-1 and TRBJ1-2, with D perhaps matching TRBD1 (5 bases). The CDR3 length is 12 residues. Germline CDR1 and CDR2: MNHNS and SASEGT. V shed 5 bases and J shed 6 bases, with 10 bases lying between them. The CDR3 region is CASSKIGDGYTF. The CDR3 DNA is TGTGCCAGCAGTAAAATAGGGGATGGCTACACCTTC.

The chain carries TRBV12-5 and TRBJ2-5; 9 bases align to TRBD2. The trim removed 6 bases at V and 5 bases at J, leaving 4 bases unmatched. Germline loops: CDR1 LGHNT, CDR2 FRNRAP. This CDR3 region has 13 residues. CDR3: CASGRGGWETQYF. DNA of the CDR3: TGTGCTAGTGGGCGGGGGGGCTGGGAGACCCAGTACTTC. Combining the CDR3 with reference TRBV12-5 and TRBJ2-5 gives the whole variable domain DARVTQTPRHKVTEMGQEVTMRCQPILGHNTVFWYRQTMMQGLELLAYFRNRAPLDDSGMPKDRFSAEMPDATLATLKIQPSEPRDSAVYFCASGRGGWETQYFGPGTRLLVL.

The chain is built from TRBV10-1 and TRBJ2-5, with 7 bases identical to TRBD1. V shed 6 bases, J shed 3 bases, and the junction held 7 bases outside the gene matches. Germline V gives CDR1 WNHNN, CDR2 SYGVQD (reference sequence). The CDR3 is 14 residues long. The CDR3 region has the DNA TGCGCCAGCAGATTATGGACAGGTAAAGAGACCCAGTACTTC. This encodes CASRLWTGKETQYF.

The chain combines TRBV18 with TRBJ2-4; D unresolved. V lost 3 bases to trimming and J lost 2 bases, with 8 bases between them. Germline-derived CDR1 and CDR2 are KGHSH and LQKENI. This CDR3 is 14 amino acids long. The CDR3 DNA follows: TGTGCCAGCTCACCGGAACAGACCAAAAACATTCAGTACTTC. It yields the protein CASSPEQTKNIQYF.

This clone has just a few counts. DNA for the CDR3: TGTGCCACCAGCAGAGATAGGGACAGGGGACTGGAGCTGTTTTTT. Protein: CATSRDRDRGLELFF. The rearrangement links TRBV15 to TRBJ2-2, with 10 bases matching TRBD1. Germline CDR1 reads LNHNV; CDR2 reads YYDKDF (reference sequence). Germline trimming cut 0 bases from V and 10 bases from J; bases unmatched to any gene: 5. The CDR3 contains 15 residues.

The V and J genes are TRBV28 and TRBJ2-3; TRBD1 might be the D (5 bases). From germline, CDR1 is MDHEN and CDR2 SYDVKM. The CDR3 has 19 amino acids. The V end was cut by 3 bases, the J end by 0 bases, with 22 bases between. CDR3 region: CASSFIPKGWTSSTDTQYF. CDR3 in DNA: TGTGCCAGCAGTTTCATCCCCAAAGGATGGACATCTAGCACAGATACGCAGTATTTT. The variable domain in full, completed from reference TRBV28 and TRBJ2-3, reads DVKVTQSSRYLVKRTGEKVFLECVQDMDHENMFWYRQDPGLGLRLIYFSYDVKMKEKGDIPEGYSVSREKKERFSLILESASTNQTSMYLCASSFIPKGWTSSTDTQYFGPGTRLTVL.

The CDR3 DNA follows: TGTGCCAGCAGCTTACTAGCGGGGGCCTTGACGTACAATGAGCAGTTCTTC. Protein sequence: CASSLLAGALTYNEQFF. This chain connects TRBV5-6 to TRBJ2-1; 11 positions agree with TRBD2. Germline trimming cut 2 bases from V and 4 bases from J; bases unmatched to any gene: 8. The CDR3 length is 17 residues. Germline assignment: CDR1 SGHDT and CDR2 YYEEEE.

The chain links TRBV27 to TRBJ2-5; 11 bases fit TRBD2. CDR3 length: 15 residues. The V gene end was trimmed by 5 bases and the J gene end by 5 bases; junction bases not matched to a gene: 7. In germline, CDR1 is MNHEY, CDR2 SMNVEV (reference sequence). The CDR3 nucleotides read TGTGCCAGCAGTCTTAGCGGGGGGGCAGGTGAGACCCAGTACTTC. Protein: CASSLSGGAGETQYF.

The chain carries TRBV5-1 and TRBJ2-1; TRBD1 matches at 8 bases. This CDR3 is 15 amino acids long. Unmatched junction bases numbered 2, after V lost 2 bases and J lost 1 base. The V gene's germline CDR1 is SGHRS and CDR2 YFSETQ. The CDR3 DNA is TGCGCCAGCAGCTTAGACAGGGGATCCTACAATGAGCAGTTCTTC. This gives the protein CASSLDRGSYNEQFF.

This clone was seen a single time. The chain joins TRBV5-4 to TRBJ2-1, with 10 bases matching TRBD2. This CDR3 region has 16 residues. CDR1 SGHNT and CDR2 YYREEE come from the germline V gene (reference sequence). The trim removed 3 bases at V and 0 bases at J, leaving 3 bases unmatched. In DNA, the CDR3 is TGTGCCAGCAGCTGGCGACTAGCGGGCTCCTACAATGAGCAGTTCTTC. Its protein is CASSWRLAGSYNEQFF.

The J gene is TRBJ2-4, the V gene TRBV7-8, with D perhaps matching TRBD2 (6 bases). This CDR3 has 15 residues. V lost 5 bases and J 2 bases, leaving 13 bases between the germline ends. From germline, CDR1 is SGHVS and CDR2 FQNEAQ. CDR3 in DNA: TGTGCCAGCAGCCTTAGGAGGGAGACCAAAAACATTCAGTACTTC. Translated, it gives CASSLRRETKNIQYF.

This clone was recorded many times. This CDR3 is CASSAWTGSEQYF. The CDR3, as DNA: TGTGCCAGCAGCGCTTGGACGGGGAGCGAGCAGTACTTC. The chain has TRBV5-6 and TRBJ2-7, with D possibly being TRBD2 (5 bases). Germline V CDR1 and CDR2: SGHDT, YYEEEE. The CDR3 consists of 13 residues. The V gene lost 4 bases and the J gene lost 6 bases, with 14 bases spanning the gap.

The V and J genes are TRBV5-6 and TRBJ1-1; 7 positions agree with TRBD1. CDR1 is SGHDT and CDR2 is YYEEEE in the germline V gene. The CDR3 is 14 amino acids. The junction had 4 bases not matched to a gene; V was cut back by 4 bases and J by 1 base. The CDR3, as DNA: TGTGCCAGCAGCCCCGGGACAGAGAACACTGAAGCTTTCTTT. It is translated as CASSPGTENTEAFF.

The chain uses TRBV5-8 and TRBJ2-3; a weak D match, TRBD2 (6 bases). The CDR3 spans 15 residues. V lost 2 bases, J lost 6 bases, and 16 bases lay in between. Germline V gene sequence: CDR1 SGHTS, CDR2 YDEGEE. CDR3 sequence: CASSFRDGGHDTQYF. For the CDR3, the DNA is TGTGCCAGCAGCTTCCGGGACGGGGGTCATGATACGCAGTATTTT.

V usage is TRBV18 and J usage is TRBJ1-4, with 9 nucleotides matching TRBD1. The CDR3 is 17 residues long. The germline V gene has CDR1 KGHSH and CDR2 LQKENI. Trimming at V came to 1 base and at J to 7 bases, leaving 10 bases not matched to a gene. CDR3 DNA: TGTGCCAGCTCACCACAAAAATCCGGGACAGGGACTGAAAAACTGTTTTTT. The encoded protein is CASSPQKSGTGTEKLFF.

V is TRBV19 and J is TRBJ2-1, with TRBD1 identical over 7 bases. The CDR3 has 14 residues. Trimming at V came to 6 bases and at J to 4 bases, leaving 6 bases not matched to a gene. Per germline, CDR1 LNHDA and CDR2 SQIVND (reference sequence). This chain's CDR3 is CASSPGQRYNEQFF. Here the CDR3 DNA reads TGTGCCAGTAGCCCGGGACAGCGATACAATGAGCAGTTCTTC.